The sequence of this T cell receptor beta chain was determined in a study of blood T cell repertoires in COVID-19. Study background: The United States, Italy and Spain supplied acute and convalescent COVID-19 samples. Nucleic acid was either cDNA or gDNA, and it came from T cells, B-cell-depleted T cells, or PBMCs.

J was trimmed by 3 bases and V by 4 bases; bases with no gene match: 8. Germline lookup yields CDR1 MNHEY and CDR2 SVGAGI. The CDR3 runs to 16 residues. During active infection, Seattle patients enrolled and were then monitored through disease. Produced via immunoSEQ multiplex PCR; TCRdb's table is partial and in-frame only. The table includes 20,000 to 30,000 clones, roughly 77% detected once. Material for sequencing was peripheral blood. The chain combines TRBV6-5 with TRBJ2-2, with TRBD1 identical over 7 bases. The sequence was collected from a woman aged 70-85 years with COVID-19, enrolled during active disease. CDR3 amino acids: CASSSPTGADTGELFF. DNA for the CDR3: TGTGCCAGCAGTTCCCCCACAGGGGCGGACACCGGGGAGCTGTTTTTT.